These T cell receptor beta chains were read from a single sample in a study of cytomegalovirus exposure and HLA in healthy donors. Sequencing used immunoSEQ multiplex PCR; TCRdb keeps in-frame clones, though not all of them. Found here are about 190,000 clones, around 77% of them singletons; the top ten hold 1.6%. Input material: PBMCs. The receptors derive from a woman aged 18 to 35 in good health and CMV-seronegative. The conserved cysteine and the conserved F or W are not part of the CDR3 here.

ASSWAGTGIDEQY TRBJ2-7 TRBV13
ASRISGTTNTEAF TRBJ1-1 TRBV4-3
ASSRRPGTSGSHEQF TRBJ2-1 TRBV12-1
ASSTGGDGYT TRBJ1-2 TRBV27
ASSEGALRQETQY TRBJ2-5 TRBV6-1
ASSLFPTGGQF TRBJ2-1 TRBV25-1
ASSPSGGGTDTQY TRBJ2-3 TRBV28
ASSSQRGGNSGANVLT TRBJ2-6 TRBV5-4
ASSPPARTSRGTDTQY TRBJ2-3 TRBV5-6
ASSWGTNTGELF TRBJ2-2 TRBV11-3
ASSPSPTHSGNTIY TRBJ1-3 TRBV28
ASSPGQGGDGYT TRBJ1-2 TRBV7-6
ASSQSVATNEKLF TRBJ1-4 TRBV18
ASRPLWVAEYNEQF TRBJ2-1 TRBV5-1
ASDRGYNEQF TRBJ2-1 TRBV2
ATHLVAGGYNEQF TRBJ2-1 TRBV5-1
ASQAGKLQGKDPDTQY TRBJ2-3 TRBV19
ASSVTRDGYGYT TRBJ1-2 TRBV9
AISPGQGNTEAF TRBJ1-1 TRBV10-3
ASSNDYRENIQY TRBJ2-4 TRBV27
ASSGRGASNQPQH TRBJ1-5 TRBV19
ASSGQVGPGELF TRBJ2-2 TRBV5-4
ASSQRTSDTEAF TRBJ1-1 TRBV19
ASSLPSPGSYNEQF TRBJ2-1 TRBV5-4
ASSHLGLAREQY TRBJ2-7 TRBV14
ASRPGQGYYQPQH TRBJ1-5 TRBV28
ASSQGLFVGGNYQPQH TRBJ1-5 TRBV4-2
ASSPAGTGEY TRBJ2-3 TRBV27
ASSEVPYEQY TRBJ2-7 TRBV6-1
ASSLLEIANYGYT TRBJ1-2 TRBV18
ASSLGESSYNEQF TRBJ2-1 TRBV28